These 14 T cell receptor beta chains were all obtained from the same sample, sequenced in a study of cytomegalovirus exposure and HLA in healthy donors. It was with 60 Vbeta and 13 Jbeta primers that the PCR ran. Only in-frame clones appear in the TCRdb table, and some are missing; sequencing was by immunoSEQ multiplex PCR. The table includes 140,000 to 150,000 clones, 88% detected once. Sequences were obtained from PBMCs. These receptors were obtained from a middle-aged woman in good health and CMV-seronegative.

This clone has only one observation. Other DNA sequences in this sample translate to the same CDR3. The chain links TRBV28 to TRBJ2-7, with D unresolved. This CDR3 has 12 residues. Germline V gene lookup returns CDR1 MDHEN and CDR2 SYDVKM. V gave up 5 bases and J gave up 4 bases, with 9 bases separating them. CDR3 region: CASSQQPYEQYF. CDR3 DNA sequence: TGTGCCAGCAGTCAACAACCTTACGAGCAGTACTTC. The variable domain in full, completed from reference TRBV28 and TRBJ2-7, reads DVKVTQSSRYLVKRTGEKVFLECVQDMDHENMFWYRQDPGLGLRLIYFSYDVKMKEKGDIPEGYSVSREKKERFSLILESASTNQTSMYLCASSQQPYEQYFGPGTRLTVT.

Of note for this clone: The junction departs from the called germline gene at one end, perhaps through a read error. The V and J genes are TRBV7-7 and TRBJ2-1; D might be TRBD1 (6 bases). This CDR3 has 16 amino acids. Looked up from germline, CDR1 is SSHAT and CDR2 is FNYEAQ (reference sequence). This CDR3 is CASSFRGPSSYNEQFF. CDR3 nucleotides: TGTGCTAGCAGCTTCAGGGGTCCTAGCTCCTACAATGAGCAGTTCTTC.

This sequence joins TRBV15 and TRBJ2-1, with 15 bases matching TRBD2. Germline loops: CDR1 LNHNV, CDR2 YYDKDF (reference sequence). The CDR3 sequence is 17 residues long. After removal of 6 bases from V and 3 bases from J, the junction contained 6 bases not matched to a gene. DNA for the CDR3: TGTGCCACCAGATCGGGACTAGCGGGAGGATTCTACAATGAGCAGTTCTTC. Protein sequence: CATRSGLAGGFYNEQFF.

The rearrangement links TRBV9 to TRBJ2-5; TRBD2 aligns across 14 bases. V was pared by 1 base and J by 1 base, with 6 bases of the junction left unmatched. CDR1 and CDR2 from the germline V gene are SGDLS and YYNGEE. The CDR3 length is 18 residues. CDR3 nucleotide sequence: TGTGCCAGCAGCGTATCCTCCGGGACTAGCGGGAGCCAAGAGACCCAGTACTTC. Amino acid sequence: CASSVSSGTSGSQETQYF. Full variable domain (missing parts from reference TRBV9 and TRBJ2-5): DSGVTQTPKHLITATGQRVTLRCSPRSGDLSVYWYQQSLDQGLQFLIQYYNGEERAKGNILERFSAQQFPDLHSELNLSSLELGDSALYFCASSVSSGTSGSQETQYFGPGTRLLVL.

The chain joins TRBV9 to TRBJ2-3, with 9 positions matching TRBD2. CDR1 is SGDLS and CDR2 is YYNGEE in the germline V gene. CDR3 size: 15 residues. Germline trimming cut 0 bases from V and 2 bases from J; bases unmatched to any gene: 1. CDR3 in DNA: TGTGCCAGCAGCGTAGTAGCGGGAGACACAGATACGCAGTATTTT. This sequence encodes CASSVVAGDTDTQYF.

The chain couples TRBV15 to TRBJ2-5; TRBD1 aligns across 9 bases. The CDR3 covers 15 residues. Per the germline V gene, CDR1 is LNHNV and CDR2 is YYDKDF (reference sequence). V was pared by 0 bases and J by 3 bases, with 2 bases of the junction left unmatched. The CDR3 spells CATSRDRDREETQYF. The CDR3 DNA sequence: TGTGCCACCAGCAGAGATCGGGACAGGGAAGAGACCCAGTACTTC.

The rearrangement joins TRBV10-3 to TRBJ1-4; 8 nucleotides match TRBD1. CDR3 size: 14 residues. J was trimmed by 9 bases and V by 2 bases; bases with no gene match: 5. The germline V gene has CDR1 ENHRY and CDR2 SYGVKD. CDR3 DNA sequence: TGTGCCATCAGTGAGGACAGGGGTCCGCAAAAACTGTTTTTT. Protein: CAISEDRGPQKLFF.

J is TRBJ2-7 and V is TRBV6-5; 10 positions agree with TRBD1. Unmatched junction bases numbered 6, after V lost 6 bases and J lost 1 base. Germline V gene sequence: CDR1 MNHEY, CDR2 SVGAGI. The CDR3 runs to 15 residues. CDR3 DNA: TGTGCCAGCAGGCGGTCGGGACAGGGGTCCTACGAGCAGTACTTC. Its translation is CASRRSGQGSYEQYF.

This CDR3 reads CASSIGAANTEAFF. The CDR3 coding sequence is TGTGCCAGTAGTATTGGGGCCGCGAACACTGAAGCTTTCTTT. V gene TRBV19 combines with J gene TRBJ1-1; tentatively, D is TRBD1 (5 bases). The V gene's germline CDR1 is LNHDA and CDR2 SQIVND (reference sequence). Trimming took 3 bases from V and 1 from J, leaving 9 bases between them. The CDR3 covers 14 residues.

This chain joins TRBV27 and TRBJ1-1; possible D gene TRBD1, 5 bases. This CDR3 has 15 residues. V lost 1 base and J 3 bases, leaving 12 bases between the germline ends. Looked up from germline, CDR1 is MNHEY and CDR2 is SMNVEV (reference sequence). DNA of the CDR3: TGTGCCAGCAGTTTATACGGGACTGAGGACACTGAAGCTTTCTTT. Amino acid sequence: CASSLYGTEDTEAFF.

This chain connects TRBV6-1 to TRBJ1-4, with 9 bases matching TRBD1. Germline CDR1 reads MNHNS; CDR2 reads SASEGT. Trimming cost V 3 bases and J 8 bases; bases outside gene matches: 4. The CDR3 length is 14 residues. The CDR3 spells CASSEGTGREKLFF. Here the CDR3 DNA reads TGTGCCAGCAGTGAGGGGACAGGGAGAGAAAAACTGTTTTTT.

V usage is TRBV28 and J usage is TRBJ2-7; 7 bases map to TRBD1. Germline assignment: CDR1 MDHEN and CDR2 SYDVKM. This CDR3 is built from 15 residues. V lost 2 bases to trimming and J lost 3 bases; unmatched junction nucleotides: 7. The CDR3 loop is CASSLPGQFLYEQYF. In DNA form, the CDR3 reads TGTGCCAGCAGTTTACCGGGACAGTTCCTCTACGAGCAGTACTTC. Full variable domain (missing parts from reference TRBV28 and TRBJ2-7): DVKVTQSSRYLVKRTGEKVFLECVQDMDHENMFWYRQDPGLGLRLIYFSYDVKMKEKGDIPEGYSVSREKKERFSLILESASTNQTSMYLCASSLPGQFLYEQYFGPGTRLTVT.

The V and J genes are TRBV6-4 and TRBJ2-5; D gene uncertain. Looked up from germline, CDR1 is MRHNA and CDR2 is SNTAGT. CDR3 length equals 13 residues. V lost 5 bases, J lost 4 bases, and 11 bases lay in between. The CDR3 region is CASSPDIGETQYF. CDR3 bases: TGTGCCAGCAGTCCTGACATTGGAGAGACCCAGTACTTC.

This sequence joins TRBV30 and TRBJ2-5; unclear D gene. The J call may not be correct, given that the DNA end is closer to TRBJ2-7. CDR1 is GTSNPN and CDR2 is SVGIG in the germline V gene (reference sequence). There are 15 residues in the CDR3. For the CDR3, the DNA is TGTGCCTGGAGTGTGAGTCAGGAAGACCAGTACGAGCAGTACTTC. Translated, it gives CAWSVSQEDQYEQYF.